This T cell receptor beta chain appears in the sequencing data of a study of T cells expressing NK-cell markers. TCRdb re-called the 5' RACE reads and shows each CDR3 protein once, DNA omitted. The data include roughly 350,000 distinct CDR3 sequences; the top ten clones carry around 5.2%. There are 14 residues in the CDR3. Germline loops: CDR1 SSHAT, CDR2 FNYEAQ (reference sequence). Sequenced sample: blood T cells: a sorted CD56 or NKG2C T cell subset, CD4+ or CD8+ T cells, or bulk PBMC T cells (not recorded which). The V gene is TRBV7-7, the J gene TRBJ2-2. This clonotype originated in a man aged 18-69 years in good health. This CDR3 is CASKYSWNTGELFF.